This passage covers 5 T cell receptor beta chains from one sample sequenced in a study of blood T cells in healthy people across ages. Then a second PCR, running about 6 to 11 cycles, was carried out with a sample-barcoded 5' primer and a J-beta primer mix. TCRdb redid the calling of the 5' RACE reads with MiXCR, one entry per CDR3 protein. The table includes 750,000 to 950,000 distinct CDR3 sequences, about 27% detected once. These records were also assigned to another study, of T cells of mothers and their children.

Sequenced input: blood. The receptors were gathered from a woman aged 40 to 49 in good health.

The V call is TRBV4-1, the J call TRBJ1-4; D is unresolved. The CDR3 is 16 amino acids. Trimming stripped 1 base from V and 0 bases from J, with 9 bases between. Germline V gene data show CDR1 as MGHRA and CDR2 as YSYEKL. CDR3 residues: CASSQVFGATNEKLFF. The CDR3 nucleotides are TGCGCCAGCAGCCAAGTCTTTGGTGCAACTAATGAAAAACTGTTTTTT.

The V call is TRBV18, the J call TRBJ2-5, with 9 bases lining up with TRBD1. The CDR3 contains 14 residues. Looked up from germline, CDR1 is KGHSH and CDR2 is LQKENI. J was trimmed by 5 bases and V by 4 bases; bases with no gene match: 5. Here the CDR3 reads CASSLTGGKETQYF. CDR3 coding DNA: TGTGCCAGCTCACTCACAGGGGGCAAGGAGACCCAGTACTTC.

A note on this clonotype: The junction and the germline gene differ at one end; a read error may be behind it. The chain employs TRBV2 and TRBJ1-3; 7 nucleotides match TRBD1. The CDR3 totals 14 residues. Germline values: CDR1 SNHLY, CDR2 FYNNEI. The chain's CDR3 is CASSEGTAGNTIYF. The DNA of the CDR3 is TGTGCCAGCAGCGAAGGGACAGCTGGAAACACCATATATTTT.

The table lists this clonotype with a few counts. The CDR3, as DNA: TGCAGTGCTATTGGTGCGGGGGGCCTTGAAAATGAGCAGTTCTTC. Translated: CSAIGAGGLENEQFF. The V gene is TRBV20-1, the J gene TRBJ2-1, with 8 bases identical to TRBD2. The CDR3 extends over 15 amino acids. Germline V gene sequence: CDR1 DFQATT, CDR2 SNEGSKA (reference sequence). V trimming: 4 bases; J trimming: 7 bases; junction bases outside the gene matches: 12.

This clonotype showed up just a few times. The V and J genes are TRBV4-1 and TRBJ2-3; 8 bases are shared with TRBD2. CDR3 length: 18 amino acids. The V segment lost 2 bases and the J segment 4 bases; nucleotides outside the gene matches: 14. In germline, CDR1 is MGHRA, CDR2 YSYEKL. The CDR3 DNA is TGCGCCAGCAGCCAATTACCCGTCGGCGGGGGGTTGGCAGATACGCAGTATTTT. Translated: CASSQLPVGGGLADTQYF.